The 19 T cell receptor beta chains reported below all come from one sample, sequenced in a study of T-cell reconstitution after alpha-beta-depleted transplantation in children. The TCRbeta library was prepared with unique molecular identifiers. One entry per CDR3 protein, called by TCRdb with MiXCR from the PCR reads. Here the sample spans fewer than 130,000 distinct CDR3 sequences, 10% being singletons. Sample: PBMCs from the stem cell graft donor, taken from the stem cell graft. The receptors were sampled from a human donor who donated a stem cell graft to a child with acute lymphoblastic leukemia.

This clonotype was counted at least ten times. V and J are TRBV20-1 and TRBJ2-1; the D gene is possibly TRBD1 (6 bases). Germline CDR1 is DFQATT and CDR2 is SNEGSKA (reference sequence). The V gene lost 1 base and the J gene lost 0 bases, with 13 bases spanning the gap. This CDR3 is 16 amino acids long. The CDR3 coding sequence is TGCAGTGCTAGAGTTAGACAGGCCAGCTCCTACAATGAGCAGTTCTTC. This codes for CSARVRQASSYNEQFF.

This clonotype occurred many times. The V gene is TRBV5-4, the J gene TRBJ2-5, with D maybe TRBD2 (6 bases). CDR1 SGHNT and CDR2 YYREEE come from the germline V gene (reference sequence). This CDR3 spans 13 amino acids. Trimming removed 4 bases at V and 5 bases at J, with 12 bases between. The CDR3 DNA follows: TGTGCCAGCAGCGCGGGCCTAGCGGAGACCCAGTACTTC. It translates to CASSAGLAETQYF.

In its sample, this clonotype was seen many times. V usage is TRBV5-1 and J usage is TRBJ2-2, with a possible D match to TRBD2 (5 bases). The V end lost 2 bases, the J end lost 0 bases, and 8 bases lay between the germline ends. The CDR3 runs 15 residues. Germline lookup yields CDR1 SGHRS and CDR2 YFSETQ. In nucleotides, the CDR3 is TGCGCCAGCAGCTTCTCCGGGACGAACACCGGGGAGCTGTTTTTT. This gives the protein CASSFSGTNTGELFF.

In its sample, this clonotype was seen many times. The chain is built from TRBV29-1 and TRBJ2-1; weak D call: TRBD2 (5 bases). Germline-derived CDR1 and CDR2 are SQVTM and ANQGSEA. The CDR3 extends over 13 amino acids. V was pared by 6 bases and J by 0 bases, with 9 bases between. In nucleotides, the CDR3 is TGCAGCGTCTGGGAGAGCTCCTACAATGAGCAGTTCTTC. Translation: CSVWESSYNEQFF.

This clonotype was recorded at least ten times. V usage is TRBV20-1 and J usage is TRBJ2-3, with 8 bases matching TRBD1. This CDR3 is built from 14 residues. The V segment lost 4 bases and the J segment 1 base; nucleotides outside the gene matches: 4. Germline values: CDR1 DFQATT, CDR2 SNEGSKA (reference sequence). Written as DNA, the CDR3 is TGCAGTGCTATCGGACAGGGTCGCACAGATACGCAGTATTTT. The encoded protein is CSAIGQGRTDTQYF.

At least ten counts were recorded for this clonotype. The chain joins TRBV28 to TRBJ1-2, with D possibly TRBD1 on 5 matching bases. The CDR3 runs 15 residues. V shed 6 bases and J shed 0 bases, with 14 bases lying between them. Germline CDR1 reads MDHEN; CDR2 reads SYDVKM. The CDR3 loop is CASRLTATTNYGYTF. CDR3 nucleotides: TGTGCCAGCAGGTTGACAGCCACGACTAACTATGGCTACACCTTC.

This clonotype has ten or more counts. This rearrangement joins TRBV5-1 to TRBJ1-2, with a tentative D call TRBD1 (6 bases). The CDR3 consists of 16 residues. Germline CDR1 and CDR2: SGHRS and YFSETQ. Trimming removed 4 bases from V and 3 bases from J, with 19 bases in between. The DNA of the CDR3 is TGCGCCAGCAGCACCGGGGGCGGTGGTATAGACTATGGCTACACCTTC. Its translation: CASSTGGGGIDYGYTF.

This clonotype was picked up many times. The rearrangement joins TRBV3-1 to TRBJ2-1; 10 positions agree with TRBD2. The CDR3 runs 17 residues. Trimming cost V 0 bases and J 7 bases; bases outside gene matches: 9. Germline V gene data show CDR1 as LGHDT and CDR2 as YNNKEL (reference sequence). The CDR3 sequence: CASSQDTSGVRGNEQFF. The CDR3 bases are TGTGCCAGCAGCCAAGATACTAGCGGGGTCCGGGGTAATGAGCAGTTCTTC.

This clonotype was seen ten or more times. This chain uses TRBV29-1 with TRBJ2-7; 7 bases are shared with TRBD2. The trim removed 1 base at V and 3 bases at J, leaving 12 bases unmatched. This CDR3 is built from 16 residues. From germline, CDR1 is SQVTM and CDR2 ANQGSEA. The CDR3 region has the DNA TGCAGCGTTGAAGCTCAAGGCTTGACTAGCAGCTACGAGCAGTACTTC. Translation gives CSVEAQGLTSSYEQYF.

This clonotype was found many times. CDR3 DNA sequence: TGTGCCAGCAGTTTATCGACAGGACGCTCCTACGAGCAGTACTTC. Amino acids: CASSLSTGRSYEQYF. V is TRBV28 and J is TRBJ2-7; maybe TRBD1 (6 bases). The germline V gene encodes CDR1 MDHEN and CDR2 SYDVKM. The V end was cut by 1 base, the J end by 0 bases, with 10 bases between. The CDR3 consists of 15 residues.

This clonotype was seen at least ten times. The rearrangement uses TRBV6-1 and TRBJ1-1; TRBD1 is a possible D gene (5 bases). The CDR3 is 13 amino acids. V gave up 1 base and J gave up 5 bases, with 8 bases separating them. Germline V gene data show CDR1 as MNHNS and CDR2 as SASEGT. CDR3 region: CASSEVRGTEAFF. CDR3 nucleotides: TGTGCCAGCAGTGAAGTACGGGGGACTGAAGCTTTCTTT.

This clonotype was seen a handful of times. The rearrangement links TRBV5-6 to TRBJ2-7; D might be TRBD2 (5 bases). V was trimmed by 2 bases and J by 2 bases, leaving 17 bases between them. In germline, CDR1 is SGHDT, CDR2 YYEEEE. This CDR3 region has 16 residues. The CDR3 DNA reads TGTGCCAGCAGCTTCTTTTCGGGAACCCGCCCCTACGAGCAGTACTTC. Its protein is CASSFFSGTRPYEQYF.

This clonotype was picked up many times. V and J are TRBV5-1 and TRBJ2-3; 10 bases map to TRBD1. V was pared by 4 bases and J by 0 bases, with 2 bases of the junction left unmatched. Germline V gene lookup returns CDR1 SGHRS and CDR2 YFSETQ. The CDR3 runs 15 residues. The CDR3 DNA reads TGCGCCAGCAGCCGGACAGGGGGGAGCACAGATACGCAGTATTTT. Its protein is CASSRTGGSTDTQYF.

This clonotype was picked up many times. This chain uses TRBV7-9 with TRBJ2-1, with TRBD2 matching over 15 bases. Per germline, CDR1 SEHNR and CDR2 FQNEAQ (reference sequence). After removal of 1 base from V and 7 bases from J, the junction contained 8 bases not matched to a gene. The length of the CDR3 is 18 residues. The CDR3 loop is CASSLGSGLAGGWNEQFF. The CDR3 nucleotides are TGTGCCAGCAGCTTAGGGAGCGGACTAGCGGGAGGGTGGAATGAGCAGTTCTTC.

This clonotype was recorded at least ten times. V is TRBV5-6 and J is TRBJ1-4; 8 nucleotides align to TRBD1. In germline, CDR1 is SGHDT, CDR2 YYEEEE. Trimming removed 4 bases from V and 7 bases from J; junction bases left unmatched: 6. The CDR3 is 14 residues long. The CDR3 nucleotides read TGTGCCAGCAGCCAGACAGGGGTGGGTGAAAAACTGTTTTTT. This gives the protein CASSQTGVGEKLFF.

Ten or more counts support this clonotype. The rearrangement joins TRBV7-2 to TRBJ1-1; no firm D call. Germline assignment: CDR1 SGHTA and CDR2 FQGNSA. This CDR3 region has 14 residues. With 1 base removed from V and 4 bases from J, the gap between germline ends came to 10 bases. The CDR3 sequence is CASSLGGLGTEAFF. The DNA for the CDR3 is TGTGCCAGCAGCTTAGGTGGGCTTGGCACTGAAGCTTTCTTT.

Ten or more counts support this clonotype. The V call is TRBV11-2, the J call TRBJ1-6, with a tentative D call TRBD1 (6 bases). The V and J ends lost 0 bases and 5 bases respectively, with 14 bases between them. Germline values: CDR1 SGHAT, CDR2 FQNNGV. The CDR3 has 17 amino acids. The CDR3 DNA reads TGTGCCAGCAGCTTAGACCCTCGAAGGGGGAATAATTCACCCCTCCACTTT. The encoded protein is CASSLDPRRGNNSPLHF.

This clonotype was recorded a few times. The rearrangement uses TRBV6-2 or TRBV6-3 and TRBJ1-1; D is possibly TRBD1 (5 bases). V shed 2 bases and J shed 5 bases, with 12 bases lying between them. The CDR3 totals 14 residues. CDR1 is MNHEY, CDR2 SVGEGT, per germline. The CDR3 DNA follows: TGTGCCAGCAGTTACGTGGCAGGGAGGACTGAAGCTTTCTTT. It specifies CASSYVAGRTEAFF.

This clonotype was seen many times. The CDR3, as DNA: TGTGCCAGCAGACCCACAGGGGATGAGCAGTTCTTC. Its translation: CASRPTGDEQFF. The chain links TRBV7-2 to TRBJ2-1, with 7 nucleotides matching TRBD1. The CDR3 consists of 12 residues. Trimming cost V 6 bases and J 8 bases; bases outside gene matches: 4. Germline V CDR1 and CDR2: SGHTA, FQGNSA.